These 28 T cell receptor beta chains share one sample of origin, sequenced in a study of metastatic and nonmetastatic thyroid tumors. TCRdb re-called the PCR reads with MiXCR. The repertoire holds roughly 70,000 clones, with 18% as singletons. All patients were treatment-naive before thyroid surgery. Sequenced sample: blood. These receptors were taken from a female donor with papillary thyroid cancer or a benign thyroid nodule (not recorded which). Some clones in this sample may be carry-over from other donors' samples.

In regard to this clone: A much larger clone lies a single base off, so this may be a read error. The genes are TRBV6-1 and TRBJ2-5; 8 nucleotides agree with TRBD2. CDR1 MNHNS and CDR2 SASEGT come from the germline V gene. The CDR3 runs 13 residues. Germline trimming cut 6 bases from V and 7 bases from J; bases unmatched to any gene: 7. CDR3 in amino acids: CASSFGGEVTQYF. DNA of the CDR3: TGTGCCAGCAGCTTCGGGGGGGAGGTGACCCAGTACTTC.

This clone came up many times. The V and J genes are TRBV7-2 and TRBJ2-5; D remains ambiguous. Trimming shortened V by 5 bases and J by 5 bases, and 6 bases separated the two germline ends. Germline V gives CDR1 SGHTA, CDR2 FQGNSA. The CDR3 has 11 residues. CDR3 protein: CASSRAETQYF. Here the CDR3 DNA reads TGTGCCAGCAGCCGGGCCGAGACCCAGTACTTC.

The table lists this clone with a few counts. With a much larger clone just one base away, this may be a read error. The rearrangement joins TRBV20-1 to TRBJ2-1; 11 positions match TRBD2. This CDR3 is 10 amino acids long. Germline V gives CDR1 DFQATT, CDR2 SNEGSKA (reference sequence). Here the CDR3 reads CGALAGGSFF. The CDR3, as DNA: TGCGGTGCTTTAGCGGGAGGGTCGTTCTTC.

In this sample, this clone turned up many times. This chain uses TRBV6-1 with TRBJ2-2; unclear D gene. V was cut by 5 bases and J by 0 bases, with 13 bases left in between. The CDR3 loop spans 16 amino acids. Germline CDR1 MNHNS, CDR2 SASEGT. This CDR3 is CASSSIETANTGELFF. The DNA of the CDR3 is TGTGCCAGCAGTTCCATAGAGACTGCGAACACCGGGGAGCTGTTTTTT.

This clone was seen repeatedly, ten times or more. The chain has TRBV10-3 and TRBJ2-1; 12 bases align to TRBD2. CDR1 and CDR2 from the germline V gene are ENHRY and SYGVKD. V shed 2 bases, J shed 7 bases, and the junction held 3 bases outside the gene matches. The CDR3 totals 15 residues. The CDR3 nucleotides are TGTGCCATCAGTGAGGGGCTAGCGGGAGGGAATGAGCAGTTCTTC. Translated: CAISEGLAGGNEQFF.

V and J are TRBV5-6 and TRBJ1-3, with 7 bases that match TRBD1. V trimming: 3 bases; J trimming: 4 bases; junction bases outside the gene matches: 10. Per germline, CDR1 SGHDT and CDR2 YYEEEE. The CDR3 is 16 residues long. This chain's CDR3 is CASSSSRDSEGNTIYF. The CDR3 bases are TGTGCCAGCAGCTCGTCCCGGGACAGTGAGGGAAACACCATATATTTT.

In this sample, this clone turned up many times. The V gene is TRBV5-4, the J gene TRBJ1-3, with 9 positions matching TRBD1. J was trimmed by 4 bases and V by 3 bases; bases with no gene match: 5. Germline-derived CDR1 and CDR2 are SGHNT and YYREEE (reference sequence). The CDR3 length is 15 residues. The CDR3 DNA reads as TGTGCCAGCAGCTCGAGGACAGGGGCGGGAAACACCATATATTTT. Translation gives CASSSRTGAGNTIYF.

The chain couples TRBV15 to TRBJ2-2, with no clear D. The CDR3 spans 12 residues. V shed 1 base and J shed 5 bases, with 2 bases lying between them. Germline V lookup: CDR1 LNHNV, CDR2 YYDKDF (reference sequence). The CDR3 here is CATSRGTGELFF. Written as DNA, the CDR3 is TGTGCCACCAGCAGAGGAACCGGGGAGCTGTTTTTT.

V usage is TRBV20-1 and J usage is TRBJ1-3; D gene ambiguous. CDR1 is DFQATT and CDR2 is SNEGSKA in the germline V gene (reference sequence). Trimming shortened V by 1 base and J by 0 bases, and 4 bases separated the two germline ends. CDR3 length: 13 amino acids. CDR3 sequence reads: CSARVLSGNTIYF. The CDR3 DNA reads as TGCAGTGCTAGAGTACTCTCTGGAAACACCATATATTTT.

This clone has only a few counts. The rearrangement uses TRBV6-1 and TRBJ1-3, with a tentative D call TRBD1 (6 bases). Germline V CDR1 and CDR2: MNHNS, SASEGT. The CDR3 spans 17 residues. V dropped 4 bases and J dropped 0 bases, with 16 bases sitting between them. The CDR3 reads CASSGGPEGPSGNTIYF. The CDR3 DNA reads as TGTGCCAGCAGTGGGGGGCCGGAGGGCCCCTCTGGAAACACCATATATTTT.

The table lists this clone with many counts. In DNA, the CDR3 is TGTGCCAGCAGTGGCAGGGATACAGATACGCAGTATTTT. Protein sequence: CASSGRDTDTQYF. The rearrangement links TRBV25-1 to TRBJ2-3; TRBD1 is a possible D gene (5 bases). The V end was cut by 4 bases, the J end by 3 bases, with 8 bases between. The length of the CDR3 is 13 residues. The germline CDR1 and CDR2 sequences are MGHDK and SYGVNS. The complete variable domain, with remaining parts taken from reference TRBV25-1 and TRBJ2-3, reads EADIYQTPRYLVIGTGKKITLECSQTMGHDKMYWYQQDPGMELHLIHYSYGVNSTEKGDLSSESTVSRIRTEHFPLTLESARPSHTSQYLCASSGRDTDTQYFGPGTRLTVL.

This clone occurred many times. The gene calls are TRBV10-3 and TRBJ1-1; 9 positions agree with TRBD1. V gave up 7 bases and J gave up 7 bases; unmatched junction bases: 10. The germline V gene has CDR1 ENHRY and CDR2 SYGVKD. The CDR3 spans 14 residues. CDR3 nucleotides: TGTGCCATCACCCGGGACAGGGTAAGAGGTGAAGCTTTCTTT. Translation: CAITRDRVRGEAFF.

A word on this clone: Its ends do not fully match the called genes, so a read error is possible. This chain links TRBV6-2 or TRBV6-3 with TRBJ2-6, with D perhaps matching TRBD1 or TRBD2 (5 bases each). This CDR3 is 16 amino acids long. Germline V gene sequence: CDR1 MNHEY, CDR2 SVGEGT. CDR3 sequence (DNA): TGTGCCAGCAGTTTGTCTCAGGGAGCTGGGTCCAACGTCCTGACTTTC. It is translated as CASSLSQGAGSNVLTF.

The CDR3 nucleotides are TGTGCCAGCGCACATCAGGGTTACTACGAGCAGTACTTC. Its protein product is CASAHQGYYEQYF. The chain recombines TRBV6-4 with TRBJ2-7; TRBD1 is a possible D gene (5 bases). The CDR3 is 13 residues long. V lost 8 bases, J lost 3 bases, and 14 bases lay in between. The germline gives CDR1 MRHNA, CDR2 SNTAGT.

In its sample, this clone was seen many times. The chain links TRBV19 to TRBJ1-3, with D perhaps TRBD1 (5 bases). V was trimmed by 10 bases and J by 3 bases, leaving 13 bases between them. Germline V gene lookup returns CDR1 LNHDA and CDR2 SQIVND (reference sequence). The CDR3 is 13 residues long. The CDR3 DNA reads as TGTGCCACGCGGGGGGAAAATGGAAACACCATATATTTT. Translated: CATRGENGNTIYF.

This clone was observed many times. The chain links TRBV30 to TRBJ2-1; TRBD2 matches 7 bases. J lost 4 bases, V lost 6 bases, and 9 bases had no gene match. Germline CDR1 reads GTSNPN; CDR2 reads SVGIG (reference sequence). The CDR3 totals 14 residues. The CDR3, as DNA: TGTGCCTGCTTAAGGGAGCGGGGATACAATGAGCAGTTCTTC. As protein: CACLRERGYNEQFF.

The chain has TRBV6-4 and TRBJ2-1; no clear D. CDR3 length: 15 residues. Germline CDR1 is MRHNA and CDR2 is SNTAGT. Trimming took 2 bases from V and 1 from J, leaving 9 bases between them. CDR3 nucleotide sequence: TGTGCCAGCAGTGACGAATCGTGTTCCTACAATGAGCAGTTCTTC. Its protein is CASSDESCSYNEQFF.

This clone came up many times. This sequence joins TRBV20-1 and TRBJ1-2; 12 positions match TRBD1. The CDR3 is 14 residues long. Germline-derived CDR1 and CDR2 are DFQATT and SNEGSKA (reference sequence). V was pared by 4 bases and J by 5 bases, with 5 bases of the junction left unmatched. The CDR3: CSAKGQGANYGYTF. The CDR3 nucleotides read TGCAGTGCTAAGGGACAGGGGGCGAATTATGGCTACACCTTC.

This chain joins TRBV20-1 and TRBJ2-2, with 7 bases identical to TRBD2. Per the germline V gene, CDR1 is DFQATT and CDR2 is SNEGSKA (reference sequence). V shed 0 bases and J 1 base; nucleotides not matched to a gene: 8. The CDR3 loop spans 17 amino acids. The CDR3 DNA reads TGCAGTGCTAGAGACCCTCGGGCGGGGGTGAACACCGGGGAGCTGTTTTTT. Amino acids: CSARDPRAGVNTGELFF.

As for this clone: At one boundary the junction diverges from the germline segment, which might be a read error. In the same sample, other DNA sequences code for this CDR3. This chain uses TRBV20-1 with TRBJ2-5; 12 bases are shared with TRBD2. The length of the CDR3 is 21 residues. Germline V gene data show CDR1 as DFQATT and CDR2 as SNEGSKA (reference sequence). The CDR3 sequence is CSARAGVHGVLAGGGRETQYF. CDR3 bases: TGTAGTGCTAGAGCGGGTGTCCATGGGGTACTAGCGGGAGGAGGAAGGGAGACCCAGTACTTC.

This clone was counted at least ten times. This chain uses TRBV5-6 with TRBJ2-2; 7 bases line up with TRBD2. This CDR3 comprises 17 residues. The trim removed 0 bases at V and 2 bases at J, leaving 7 bases unmatched. CDR1 is SGHDT and CDR2 is YYEEEE in the germline V gene. The CDR3 loop is CASSLAPSGINTGELFF. In nucleotides, the CDR3 is TGTGCCAGCAGCTTGGCCCCTAGCGGCATCAACACCGGGGAGCTGTTTTTT.

As concerns this clone: Just one base apart from a much larger clone, this may be a read error. The J gene is TRBJ2-3, the V gene TRBV14; D is unclear. Between the trimmed V and J ends, which lost 1 base and 7 bases, there was a span of 6 bases. The germline gives CDR1 SGHDN, CDR2 FVKESK. The CDR3 runs to 12 residues. The CDR3, as DNA: TGTGCCAGCAGCCAAGGGTCACATACGCAGTATTTT. This codes for CASSQGSHTQYF.

This clone was picked up one time. With a much larger clone just one base away, this may be a read error. The gene calls are TRBV29-1 and TRBJ1-4; D might be TRBD1 (5 bases). CDR1 is SQVTM and CDR2 is ANQGSEA in the germline V gene. V was cut by 5 bases and J by 7 bases, with 26 bases left in between. The CDR3 is 17 residues long. CDR3 nucleotide sequence: TGCAGCGTTTGTAGGGGACGGGGGAATCCTGAGGCTGAAAAACTGTTTTTT. Its protein is CSVCRGRGNPEAEKLFF. Full variable domain (outside the CDR3, taken from reference TRBV29-1 and TRBJ1-4): SAVISQKPSRDICQRGTSLTIQCQVDSQVTMMFWYRQQPGQSLTLIATANQGSEATYESGFVIDKFPISRPNLTFSTLTVSNMSPEDSSIYLCSVCRGRGNPEAEKLFFGSGTQLSVL.

This clone has a count of ten or more. The rearrangement links TRBV19 to TRBJ1-5; no clear D gene. Trimming cost V 6 bases and J 4 bases, with 7 bases left between them. Per germline, CDR1 LNHDA and CDR2 SQIVND (reference sequence). The CDR3 contains 12 residues. CDR3 residues: CASSGVNQPQHF. The CDR3 DNA follows: TGTGCCAGTAGCGGGGTAAATCAGCCCCAGCATTTT.

This clone has a count of ten or more. V is TRBV4-1 and J is TRBJ2-6; a possible D gene is TRBD2 (5 bases). V shed 0 bases and J shed 3 bases, with 18 bases lying between them. CDR3 length: 19 residues. Germline CDR1 is MGHRA and CDR2 is YSYEKL. The CDR3 region is CASSQEERGWVLGANVLTF. The CDR3 bases are TGCGCCAGCAGCCAAGAGGAGCGCGGGTGGGTCCTTGGGGCCAACGTCCTGACTTTC.

In its sample, this clone was seen many times. A junction boundary mismatches the germline segment, possibly from a read error. The CDR3 loop reads CASSAAEGRWNAGELFF. The CDR3 DNA sequence: TGTGCCAGCAGCGCTGCTGAGGGTCGATGGAACGCCGGGGAGCTGTTTTTT. The V gene is TRBV7-8, the J gene TRBJ2-2; tentatively, D is TRBD2 (5 bases). This CDR3 is built from 17 residues. Germline V CDR1 and CDR2: SGHVS, FQNEAQ.

Only a few counts were recorded for this clone. As DNA, the CDR3 is TGTGCCGGAGGACAGGGGGCTAACTATGGCTACACCTTC. Its protein is CAGGQGANYGYTF. The chain employs TRBV28 and TRBJ1-2, with 10 nucleotides matching TRBD1. The junction had 3 bases not matched to a gene; V was cut back by 11 bases and J by 0 bases. The germline V gene encodes CDR1 MDHEN and CDR2 SYDVKM. This CDR3 has 13 amino acids.

This clone was seen a few times. The chain carries TRBV6-4 and TRBJ2-7; tentative D call: TRBD1 (5 bases). Germline V gene lookup returns CDR1 MRHNA and CDR2 SNTAGT. V shed 5 bases and J shed 2 bases, with 13 bases lying between them. The CDR3 is made up of 14 amino acids. The CDR3 here is CASSLRVRAYEQYF. In DNA form, the CDR3 reads TGTGCCAGCAGTCTCAGGGTTCGTGCCTACGAGCAGTACTTC.